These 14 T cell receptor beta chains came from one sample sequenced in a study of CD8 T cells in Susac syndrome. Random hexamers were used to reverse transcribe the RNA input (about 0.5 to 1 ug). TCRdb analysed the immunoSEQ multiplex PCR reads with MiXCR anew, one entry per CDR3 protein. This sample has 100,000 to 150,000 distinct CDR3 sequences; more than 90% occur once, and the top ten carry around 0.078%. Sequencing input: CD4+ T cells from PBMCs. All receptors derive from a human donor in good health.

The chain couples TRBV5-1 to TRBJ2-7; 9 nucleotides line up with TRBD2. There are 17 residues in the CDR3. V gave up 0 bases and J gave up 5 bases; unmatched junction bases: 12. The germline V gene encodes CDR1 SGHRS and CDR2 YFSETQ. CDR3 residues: CASSLAPRGGRAHEQYF. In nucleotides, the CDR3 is TGCGCCAGCAGCTTGGCACCTCGTGGCGGGAGGGCCCACGAGCAGTACTTC.

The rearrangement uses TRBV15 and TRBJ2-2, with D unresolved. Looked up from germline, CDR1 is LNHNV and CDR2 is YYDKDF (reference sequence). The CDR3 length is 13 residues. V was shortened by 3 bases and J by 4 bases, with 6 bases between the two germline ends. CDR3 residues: CATSSLRTGELFF. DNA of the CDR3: TGTGCCACCAGCAGTCTTCGCACCGGGGAGCTGTTTTTT. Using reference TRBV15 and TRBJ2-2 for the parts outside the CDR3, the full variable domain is DAMVIQNPRYQVTQFGKPVTLSCSQTLNHNVMYWYQQKSSQAPKLLFHYYDKDFNNEADTPDNFQSRRPNTSFCFLDIRSPGLGDTAMYLCATSSLRTGELFFGEGSRLTVL.

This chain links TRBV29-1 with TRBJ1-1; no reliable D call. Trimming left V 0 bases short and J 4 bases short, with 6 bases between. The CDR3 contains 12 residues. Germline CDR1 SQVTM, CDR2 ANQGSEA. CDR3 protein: CSVEDRGTEAFF. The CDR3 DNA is TGCAGCGTTGAAGATAGAGGCACTGAAGCTTTCTTT. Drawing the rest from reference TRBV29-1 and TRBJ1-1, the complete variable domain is SAVISQKPSRDICQRGTSLTIQCQVDSQVTMMFWYRQQPGQSLTLIATANQGSEATYESGFVIDKFPISRPNLTFSTLTVSNMSPEDSSIYLCSVEDRGTEAFFGQGTRLTVV.

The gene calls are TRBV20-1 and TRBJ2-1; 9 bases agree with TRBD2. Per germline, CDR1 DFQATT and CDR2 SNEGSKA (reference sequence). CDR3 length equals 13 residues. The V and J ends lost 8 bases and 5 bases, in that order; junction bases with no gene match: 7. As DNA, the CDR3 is TGCAGTTTAGCGGGAGCCCACCACAATGAGCAGTTCTTC. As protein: CSLAGAHHNEQFF.

The CDR3 loop is CASSYGLSGRRNEQFF. The CDR3 DNA reads TGTGCCAGCAGTTACGGACTTAGCGGGAGACGGAATGAGCAGTTCTTC. The chain carries TRBV6-2 or TRBV6-3 and TRBJ2-1; TRBD2 matches 9 bases. V trimming: 2 bases; J trimming: 7 bases; junction bases outside the gene matches: 9. The CDR3 contains 16 residues. Germline loops: CDR1 MNHEY, CDR2 SVGEGT.

The CDR3 region is CSASSPSLAGGGGYYEQYF. Here the CDR3 DNA reads TGCAGTGCCTCCTCACCCAGTCTAGCGGGAGGAGGGGGTTACTACGAGCAGTACTTC. J is TRBJ2-7 and V is TRBV20-1; TRBD2 aligns across 11 bases. The CDR3 has 19 amino acids. Germline CDR1 reads DFQATT; CDR2 reads SNEGSKA (reference sequence). V dropped 6 bases and J dropped 3; count of bases not matched to a gene: 22.

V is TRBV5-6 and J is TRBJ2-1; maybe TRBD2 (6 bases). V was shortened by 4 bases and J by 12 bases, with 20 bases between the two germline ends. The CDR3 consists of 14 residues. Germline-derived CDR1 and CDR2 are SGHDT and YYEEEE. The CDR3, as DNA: TGTGCCAGCAGCACCTGGGACCCCGTCGGGGGGCAGTTCTTC. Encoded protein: CASSTWDPVGGQFF.

CDR3 bases: TGCGCCAGCAGCCCTGATAGCGGGAGCTCCTACAATGAGCAGTTCTTC. Amino acids: CASSPDSGSSYNEQFF. The V and J genes are TRBV4-1 and TRBJ2-1; 9 bases map to TRBD2. This CDR3 is built from 16 residues. The trim removed 4 bases at V and 0 bases at J, leaving 4 bases unmatched. Germline values: CDR1 MGHRA, CDR2 YSYEKL.

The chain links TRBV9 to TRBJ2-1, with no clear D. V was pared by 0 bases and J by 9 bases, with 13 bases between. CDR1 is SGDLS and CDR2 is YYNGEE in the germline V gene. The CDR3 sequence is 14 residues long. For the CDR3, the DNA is TGTGCCAGCAGCGTAGAACTCCGCTTCTCTGAGCAGTTCTTC. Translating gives CASSVELRFSEQFF.

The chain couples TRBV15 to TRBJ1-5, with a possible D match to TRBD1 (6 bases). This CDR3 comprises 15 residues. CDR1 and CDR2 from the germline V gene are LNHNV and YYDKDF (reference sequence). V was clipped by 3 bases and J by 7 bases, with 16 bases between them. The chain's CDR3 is CATSRGGRGPQPQHF. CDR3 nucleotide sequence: TGTGCCACCAGCAGGGGAGGGCGGGGGCCACAGCCCCAGCATTTT.

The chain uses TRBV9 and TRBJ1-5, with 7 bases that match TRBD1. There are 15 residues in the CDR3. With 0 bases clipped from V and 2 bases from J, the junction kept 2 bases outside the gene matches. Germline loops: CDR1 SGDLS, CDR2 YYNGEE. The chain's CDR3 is CASSVDQGGNQPQHF. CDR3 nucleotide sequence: TGTGCCAGCAGCGTAGATCAGGGGGGCAATCAGCCCCAGCATTTT.

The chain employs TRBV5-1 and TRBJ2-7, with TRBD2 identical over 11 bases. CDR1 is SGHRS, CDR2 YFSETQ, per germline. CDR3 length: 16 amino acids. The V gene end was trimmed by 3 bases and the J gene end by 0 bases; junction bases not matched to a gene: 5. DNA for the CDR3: TGCGCCAGCAGCTATACTAGCGGGAGTATCTCCTACGAGCAGTACTTC. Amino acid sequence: CASSYTSGSISYEQYF.

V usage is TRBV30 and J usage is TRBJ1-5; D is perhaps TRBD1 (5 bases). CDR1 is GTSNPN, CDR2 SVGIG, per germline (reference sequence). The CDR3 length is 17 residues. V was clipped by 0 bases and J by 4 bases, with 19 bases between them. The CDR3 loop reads CAWSVAWGTGGNQPQHF. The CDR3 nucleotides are TGTGCCTGGAGTGTAGCATGGGGTACAGGCGGTAATCAGCCCCAGCATTTT.

This chain's CDR3 is CACSVRGAGELFF. For the CDR3, the DNA is TGTGCCTGCTCGGTTAGGGGGGCCGGGGAGCTGTTTTTT. The chain employs TRBV3-1 and TRBJ2-2; either TRBD1 or TRBD2 may supply D (6 bases each). The CDR3 loop spans 13 amino acids. Trimming stripped 11 bases from V and 6 bases from J, with 16 bases between. The germline CDR1 and CDR2 sequences are LGHDT and YNNKEL (reference sequence).